One and the same sample provided the 23 T cell receptor beta chains below, sequenced in a study of cytomegalovirus exposure and HLA in healthy donors. The protocol was immunoSEQ multiplex PCR, while the TCRdb copy is restricted to in-frame clones and leaves out a portion. The data hold under 200,000 clones, with less than 90% observed a single time. The sample comprised PBMCs. All receptors derive from a woman aged 18-30 years in good health and CMV-seronegative.

On this clone itself: Other DNA variants within this sample encode the same CDR3. V usage is TRBV5-6 and J usage is TRBJ1-1, with D perhaps TRBD1 (5 bases). Germline V gives CDR1 SGHDT, CDR2 YYEEEE. Between the trimmed V and J ends, which lost 2 bases and 2 bases, there was a span of 10 bases. CDR3 length: 14 residues. The CDR3 is CASSFRQGNTEAFF. In nucleotides, the CDR3 is TGTGCCAGCAGCTTCCGTCAGGGTAACACTGAAGCTTTCTTT.

The rearrangement uses TRBV30 and TRBJ1-1, with a tentative D call TRBD1 (5 bases). The CDR3 extends over 15 amino acids. Per germline, CDR1 GTSNPN and CDR2 SVGIG (reference sequence). Trimming stripped 3 bases from V and 2 bases from J, with 16 bases between. CDR3 sequence (DNA): TGTGCCTGGAGACCAAGCAGGGCGATCAACACTGAAGCTTTCTTT. Protein sequence: CAWRPSRAINTEAFF.

The chain has TRBV2 and TRBJ1-4; D perhaps matches TRBD1 (5 bases). V was trimmed by 6 bases and J by 8 bases, leaving 19 bases between them. Looked up from germline, CDR1 is SNHLY and CDR2 is FYNNEI. This CDR3 comprises 15 residues. The CDR3 coding sequence is TGTGCCAGCAGCCCCAGGGAGGCAGGAGAGGAAAAACTGTTTTTT. Translated: CASSPREAGEEKLFF.

This sequence joins TRBV4-1 and TRBJ1-3; D may be TRBD1 (5 bases). This CDR3 is 17 amino acids long. V was clipped by 4 bases and J by 4 bases, with 20 bases between them. Looked up from germline, CDR1 is MGHRA and CDR2 is YSYEKL. DNA of the CDR3: TGCGCCAGCAGCCCGGGGGGTTTCACAGGAGGAGGAAACACCATATATTTT. Amino acids: CASSPGGFTGGGNTIYF.

This clone appeared a single time. The DNA of the CDR3 is TGTGCCAGCAGTTCACAGGAAGCTAACTATGGCTACACCTTC. Translation gives CASSSQEANYGYTF. J is TRBJ1-2 and V is TRBV6-5; D is perhaps TRBD1 (5 bases). The V and J ends lost 4 bases and 0 bases respectively, with 9 bases between them. The CDR3 covers 14 residues. The V gene's germline CDR1 is MNHEY and CDR2 SVGAGI.

The V call is TRBV7-9, the J call TRBJ2-3, with 10 bases identical to TRBD2. This CDR3 region has 14 residues. The germline CDR1 and CDR2 sequences are SEHNR and FQNEAQ (reference sequence). Trimming removed 4 bases from V and 8 bases from J; junction bases left unmatched: 6. The CDR3 is CASSSLAGVGTQYF. The CDR3 region has the DNA TGTGCCAGCAGCTCTCTAGCGGGAGTCGGTACGCAGTATTTT.

The genes are TRBV11-3 and TRBJ2-1; D not certain. The CDR3 runs 15 residues. Germline V gene lookup returns CDR1 SGHNT and CDR2 YENEEA. V was clipped by 6 bases and J by 9 bases, with 21 bases between them. Written as DNA, the CDR3 is TGTGCCAGCAGTTCAGCAGGTGCCAATTATGGTGAGCAGTTCTTC. As protein: CASSSAGANYGEQFF.

The V call is TRBV6-1, the J call TRBJ2-3; 11 bases are a match to TRBD2. Looked up from germline, CDR1 is MNHNS and CDR2 is SASEGT. The CDR3 contains 16 residues. The V gene end was trimmed by 3 bases and the J gene end by 0 bases; junction bases not matched to a gene: 2. This CDR3 reads CASSEWTSGSTDTQYF. CDR3 nucleotide sequence: TGTGCCAGCAGTGAGTGGACTAGCGGGAGCACAGATACGCAGTATTTT.

This rearrangement joins TRBV30 to TRBJ1-5, with D possibly matching TRBD1 (6 bases). Germline loops: CDR1 GTSNPN, CDR2 SVGIG (reference sequence). CDR3 size: 15 residues. V was trimmed by 0 bases and J by 7 bases, leaving 16 bases between them. The DNA for the CDR3 is TGTGCCTGGAGTGTAGGTGGGGGCGCGGAGCAGCCCCAGCATTTT. Translating gives CAWSVGGGAEQPQHF.

Concerning this clone: One end of the junction is discordant with germline, which a read error may explain. The rearrangement links TRBV5-4 to TRBJ1-1, with D possibly TRBD1 on 6 matching bases. CDR3 length equals 14 residues. Germline assignment: CDR1 SGHNT and CDR2 YYREEE (reference sequence). CDR3: CASSLQNRPPGVTF. The CDR3, as DNA: TGTGCCAGCAGCTTGCAAAACCGACCGCCAGGGGTGACCTTT.

This clone was observed a few times. J is TRBJ1-1 and V is TRBV5-1; D remains unclear. V shed 1 base and J shed 2 bases, with 6 bases lying between them. Per germline, CDR1 SGHRS and CDR2 YFSETQ. This CDR3 is 13 amino acids long. CDR3 region: CASSLSVNTEAFF. The CDR3 DNA is TGCGCCAGCAGCTTGAGCGTCAACACTGAAGCTTTCTTT. Together with reference TRBV5-1 and TRBJ1-1, the CDR3 gives the full variable domain: KAGVTQTPRYLIKTRGQQVTLSCSPISGHRSVSWYQQTPGQGLQFLFEYFSETQRNKGNFPGRFSGRQFSNSRSEMNVSTLELGDSALYLCASSLSVNTEAFFGQGTRLTVV.

The chain employs TRBV15 and TRBJ2-3, with 7 bases identical to TRBD2. With 5 bases clipped from V and 5 bases from J, the junction kept 10 bases outside the gene matches. The V gene's germline CDR1 is LNHNV and CDR2 YYDKDF (reference sequence). There are 15 residues in the CDR3. The CDR3 DNA reads TGTGCCACCAGCGCCCGGGGGGTAAGGCTAGATACGCAGTATTTT. It yields the protein CATSARGVRLDTQYF.

The chain couples TRBV5-1 to TRBJ2-7, with D perhaps matching TRBD2 (5 bases). V was pared by 1 base and J by 3 bases, with 11 bases between. The CDR3 sequence is 14 residues long. Germline V gene data show CDR1 as SGHRS and CDR2 as YFSETQ. CDR3 protein: CASSLTAEVYEQYF. CDR3 nucleotides: TGCGCCAGCAGCTTGACGGCGGAGGTCTACGAGCAGTACTTC.

The chain has TRBV19 and TRBJ2-7, with 12 positions matching TRBD2. The junction had 4 bases not matched to a gene; V was cut back by 3 bases and J by 1 base. There are 16 residues in the CDR3. The V gene's germline CDR1 is LNHDA and CDR2 SQIVND (reference sequence). The CDR3 loop reads CASSITGTSGSYEQYF. CDR3 DNA sequence: TGTGCCAGTAGTATTACTGGGACTAGCGGGTCCTACGAGCAGTACTTC. The complete variable domain, with remaining parts taken from reference TRBV19 and TRBJ2-7, reads DGGITQSPKYLFRKEGQNVTLSCEQNLNHDAMYWYRQDPGQGLRLIYYSQIVNDFQKGDIAEGYSVSREKKESFPLTVTSAQKNPTAFYLCASSITGTSGSYEQYFGPGTRLTVT.

This CDR3 is CASSLARQGASSYGNTIYF. The CDR3 DNA reads TGTGCCAGCAGCTTGGCCAGGCAGGGGGCATCGTCGTATGGAAACACCATATATTTT. V is TRBV5-6 and J is TRBJ1-3, with 8 positions matching TRBD1. The trim removed 0 bases at V and 3 bases at J, leaving 14 bases unmatched. The germline gives CDR1 SGHDT, CDR2 YYEEEE. This CDR3 has 19 residues. The full variable domain, in which reference TRBV5-6 and TRBJ1-3 provide the parts outside the CDR3, is DAGVTQSPTHLIKTRGQQVTLRCSPKSGHDTVSWYQQALGQGPQFIFQYYEEEERQRGNFPDRFSGHQFPNYSSELNVNALLLGDSALYLCASSLARQGASSYGNTIYFGEGSWLTVV.

The gene calls are TRBV19 and TRBJ1-2, with D maybe TRBD1 (6 bases). Trimming left V 10 bases short and J 4 bases short, with 19 bases between. CDR1 and CDR2 from the germline V gene are LNHDA and SQIVND (reference sequence). The CDR3 loop spans 14 amino acids. The CDR3 DNA sequence: TGTGCCACTATCAGCGTCGGACAGCGCTATGGCTACACCTTC. Translated: CATISVGQRYGYTF.

The chain joins TRBV5-4 to TRBJ1-4; a weak D match, TRBD1 (5 bases). The CDR3 is 16 residues long. With 1 base removed from V and 8 bases from J, the gap between germline ends came to 18 bases. Germline V gives CDR1 SGHNT, CDR2 YYREEE (reference sequence). Here the CDR3 reads CASSLFQGGVGEKLFF. As DNA, the CDR3 is TGTGCCAGCAGCTTGTTTCAGGGAGGGGTGGGAGAAAAACTGTTTTTT.

The genes are TRBV7-2 and TRBJ2-7; 12 nucleotides match TRBD2. Trimming at V came to 5 bases and at J to 2 bases, leaving 10 bases not matched to a gene. The CDR3 sequence is 17 residues long. Per germline, CDR1 SGHTA and CDR2 FQGNSA. The DNA for the CDR3 is TGTGCCAGCAGCCCTCGACTAGCGGGAGCCATCACCTACGAGCAGTACTTC. It specifies CASSPRLAGAITYEQYF.

The CDR3 region has the DNA TGTGCCAGCAGCTTGACGGGGGCCGGGGAGCTGTTTTTT. Protein sequence: CASSLTGAGELFF. The chain carries TRBV7-9 and TRBJ2-2, with D possibly being TRBD2 (6 bases). The V and J ends lost 3 bases and 6 bases respectively, with 8 bases between them. This CDR3 contains 13 residues. Germline V gives CDR1 SEHNR, CDR2 FQNEAQ (reference sequence).

This rearrangement joins TRBV29-1 to TRBJ1-4; 7 bases fit TRBD1. With V trimmed by 4 bases and J by 4 bases, 6 bases remained unmatched. The CDR3 covers 14 residues. Germline V gene data show CDR1 as SQVTM and CDR2 as ANQGSEA. The CDR3 nucleotides read TGCAGCGTTGTAGCAGGGGGAGATAATGAAAAACTGTTTTTT. Amino acids: CSVVAGGDNEKLFF.

CDR3 amino acids: CASSIDSPLAGFYSHEQYF. CDR3 DNA: TGTGCCAGTAGTATAGATTCGCCGCTAGCGGGGTTTTATAGTCACGAGCAGTACTTC. The chain employs TRBV19 and TRBJ2-7; 9 positions agree with TRBD2. This CDR3 spans 19 amino acids. Germline V gives CDR1 LNHDA, CDR2 SQIVND (reference sequence). V shed 0 bases, J shed 5 bases, and the junction held 17 bases outside the gene matches.

The chain uses TRBV18 and TRBJ2-1; a possible D gene is TRBD2 (6 bases). Trimming left V 5 bases short and J 5 bases short, with 19 bases between. Germline V CDR1 and CDR2: KGHSH, LQKENI. This CDR3 has 16 amino acids. The CDR3 is CASSGGTSQTHNEQFF. The CDR3 DNA reads as TGTGCCAGCTCAGGCGGGACCTCCCAAACACACAATGAGCAGTTCTTC.

V usage is TRBV27 and J usage is TRBJ2-1, with 10 bases fitting TRBD2. V lost 3 bases, J lost 10 bases, and 12 bases stayed unmatched. The CDR3 has 16 residues. Germline CDR1 reads MNHEY; CDR2 reads SMNVEV (reference sequence). Written as DNA, the CDR3 is TGTGCCAGCAGTTTTTCACTAGCGGGAAAACCCGGAGAGCAGTTCTTC. It encodes CASSFSLAGKPGEQFF.